A selection of T cell receptor beta chains follows, all from one sample in a study of blood T cell repertoires in COVID-19. Sequencing was performed with immunoSEQ multiplex PCR; in TCRdb, only in-frame clones are kept and a portion is missing. Among tens of thousands of clones, over 80% were seen once, and the ten largest hold 22%. Sequences were obtained from peripheral blood. The source is a man of 80 years or more with active or convalescent COVID-19. Both conserved end residues are part of each CDR3. The order of the fields is J gene, CDR3 length, D gene, V gene, CDR3 DNA, CDR3 protein. The D gene is left open where the match is weak.

j_gene: TRBJ1-6
len: 13
d_gene: .
v_gene: TRBV30
CDR3nt: TGTGCCTCCAGGTCGGCGGGAAATTCACCCCTCCACTTT
CDR3aa: CASRSAGNSPLHF

j_gene: TRBJ2-1
len: 15
d_gene: .
v_gene: TRBV5-1
CDR3nt: TGCGCCAGCAGCTTTACGCAGGGGCTATACAATGAGCAGTTCTTC
CDR3aa: CASSFTQGLYNEQFF

j_gene: TRBJ1-3
len: 15
d_gene: .
v_gene: TRBV4-2
CDR3nt: TGTGCCAGCAGCCTAGAGGGAGTAACTGGAAACACCATATATTTT
CDR3aa: CASSLEGVTGNTIYF

j_gene: TRBJ2-4
len: 14
d_gene: TRBD1
v_gene: TRBV10-1
CDR3nt: TGCGCCAGCAGCGGGGCCGGGACAGAAAACATTCAGTACTTC
CDR3aa: CASSGAGTENIQYF

j_gene: TRBJ2-5
len: 12
d_gene: .
v_gene: TRBV27
CDR3nt: TGTGCCAGCAGCTTTGGGGGCGAGACCCAGTACTTC
CDR3aa: CASSFGGETQYF

j_gene: TRBJ1-1
len: 14
d_gene: TRBD1
v_gene: TRBV2
CDR3nt: TGTGCCAGCAGTGAGATCAGGGGGCGAGGGGAAGCTTTCTTT
CDR3aa: CASSEIRGRGEAFF

j_gene: TRBJ1-1
len: 11
d_gene: .
v_gene: TRBV3-1/TRBV3-2
CDR3nt: TGTGCCAGCAGCAGCAGGGTGGAAGCTTTCTTT
CDR3aa: CASSSRVEAFF

j_gene: TRBJ2-1
len: 16
d_gene: TRBD2
v_gene: TRBV7-7
CDR3nt: TGTGCTAGCAGCTCCCTGGGACTAGCGGGGTGGGATGAGCAGTTCTTC
CDR3aa: CASSSLGLAGWDEQFF

j_gene: TRBJ2-1
len: 14
d_gene: .
v_gene: TRBV7-2
CDR3nt: TGTGCCAGCAGGAAAGAGGGTATCTCCGATGCGCAGTTCTTC
CDR3aa: CASRKEGISDAQFF

j_gene: TRBJ2-3
len: 14
d_gene: TRBD2
v_gene: TRBV7-9
CDR3nt: TGTGCCAGCAGCCAAGCGGGGAGCACAGATACGCAGTATTTT
CDR3aa: CASSQAGSTDTQYF